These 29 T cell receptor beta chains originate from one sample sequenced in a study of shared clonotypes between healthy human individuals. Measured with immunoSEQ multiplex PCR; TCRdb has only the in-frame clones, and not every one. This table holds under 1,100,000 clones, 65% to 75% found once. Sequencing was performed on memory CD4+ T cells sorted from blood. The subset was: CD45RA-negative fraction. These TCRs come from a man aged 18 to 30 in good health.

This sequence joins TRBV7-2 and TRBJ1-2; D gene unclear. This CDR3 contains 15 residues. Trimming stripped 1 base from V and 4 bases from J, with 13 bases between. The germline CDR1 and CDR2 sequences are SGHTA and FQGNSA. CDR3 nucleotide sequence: TGTGCCAGCAGCTTAGTCAAGGTGACTGGCTATGGCTACACCTTC. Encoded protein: CASSLVKVTGYGYTF.

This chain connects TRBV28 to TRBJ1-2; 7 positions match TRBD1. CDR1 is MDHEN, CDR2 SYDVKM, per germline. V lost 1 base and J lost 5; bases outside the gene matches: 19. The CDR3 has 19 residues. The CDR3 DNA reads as TGTGCCAGCAGTTTATTTCAGACAGGGCCAGGCCGCGCAAAATATGGCTACACCTTC. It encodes CASSLFQTGPGRAKYGYTF.

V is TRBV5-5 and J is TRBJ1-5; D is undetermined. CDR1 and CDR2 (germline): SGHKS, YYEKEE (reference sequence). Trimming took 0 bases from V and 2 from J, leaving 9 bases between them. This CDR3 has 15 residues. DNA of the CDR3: TGTGCCAGCAGCTTGGAGGGCTGGGGCAATCAGCCCCAGCATTTT. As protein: CASSLEGWGNQPQHF.

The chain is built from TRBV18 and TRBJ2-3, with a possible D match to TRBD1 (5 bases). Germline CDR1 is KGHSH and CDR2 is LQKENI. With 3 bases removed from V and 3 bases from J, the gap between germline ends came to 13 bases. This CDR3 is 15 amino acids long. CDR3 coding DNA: TGTGCCAGCTCACCCAGGGCAGGTTGGACAGATACGCAGTATTTT. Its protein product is CASSPRAGWTDTQYF.

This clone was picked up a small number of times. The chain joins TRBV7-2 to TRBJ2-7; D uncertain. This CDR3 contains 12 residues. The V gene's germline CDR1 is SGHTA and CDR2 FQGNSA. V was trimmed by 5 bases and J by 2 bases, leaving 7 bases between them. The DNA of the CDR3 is TGTGCCAGCAGCCAAAACCCCTACGAGCAGTACTTC. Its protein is CASSQNPYEQYF.

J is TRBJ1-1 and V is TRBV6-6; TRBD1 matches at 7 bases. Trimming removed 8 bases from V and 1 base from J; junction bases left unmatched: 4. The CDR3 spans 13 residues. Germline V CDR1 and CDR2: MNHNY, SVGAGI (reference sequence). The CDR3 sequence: CASSQGSNTEAFF. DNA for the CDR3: TGTGCCAGCTCACAGGGGTCGAACACTGAAGCTTTCTTT.

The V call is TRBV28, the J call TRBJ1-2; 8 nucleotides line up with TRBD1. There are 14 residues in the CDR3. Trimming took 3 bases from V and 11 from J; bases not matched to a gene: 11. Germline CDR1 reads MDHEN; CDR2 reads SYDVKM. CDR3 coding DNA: TGTGCCAGCAGTTTTGGGACAGGAGATCTTGATTACACCTTC. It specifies CASSFGTGDLDYTF.

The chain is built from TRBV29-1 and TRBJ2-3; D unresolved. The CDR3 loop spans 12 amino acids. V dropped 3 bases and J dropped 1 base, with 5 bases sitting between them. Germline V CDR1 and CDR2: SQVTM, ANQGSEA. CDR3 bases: TGCAGCGTTGAGTGGGGCACAGATACGCAGTATTTT. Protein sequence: CSVEWGTDTQYF.

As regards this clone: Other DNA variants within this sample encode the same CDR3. CDR3 sequence: CASSPGGGSNEKLFF. CDR3 DNA: TGTGCCAGCTCACCCGGAGGAGGGAGTAATGAAAAACTGTTTTTT. The chain links TRBV18 to TRBJ1-4, with D uncertain. V was shortened by 3 bases and J by 4 bases, with 12 bases between the two germline ends. This CDR3 has 15 residues. Looked up from germline, CDR1 is KGHSH and CDR2 is LQKENI.

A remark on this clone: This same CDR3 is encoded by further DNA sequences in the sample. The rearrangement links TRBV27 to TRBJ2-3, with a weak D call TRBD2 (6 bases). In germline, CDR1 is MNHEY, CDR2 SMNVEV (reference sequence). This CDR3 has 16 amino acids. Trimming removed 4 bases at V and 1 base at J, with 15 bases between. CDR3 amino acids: CASSSPLARGTDTQYF. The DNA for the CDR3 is TGTGCCAGCAGTTCCCCACTAGCTAGGGGCACAGATACGCAGTATTTT.

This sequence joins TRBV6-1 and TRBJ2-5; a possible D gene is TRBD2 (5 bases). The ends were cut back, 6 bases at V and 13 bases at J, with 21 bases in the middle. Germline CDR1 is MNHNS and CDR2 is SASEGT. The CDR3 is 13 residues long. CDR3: CASRGEAQSSLYF. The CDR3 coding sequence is TGTGCCAGCAGGGGAGAAGCCCAGTCTTCTCTGTACTTC.

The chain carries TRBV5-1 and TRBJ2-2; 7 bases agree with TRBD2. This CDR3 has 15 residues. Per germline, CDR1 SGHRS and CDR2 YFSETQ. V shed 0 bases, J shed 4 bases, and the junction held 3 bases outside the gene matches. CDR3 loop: CASSLAAGVTGELFF. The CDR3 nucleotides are TGCGCCAGCAGCTTGGCGGCGGGAGTCACCGGGGAGCTGTTTTTT.

CDR3 sequence: CASSGQGSDTGELFF. DNA of the CDR3: TGTGCCAGCTCAGGACAGGGGTCCGACACCGGGGAGCTGTTTTTT. The rearrangement uses TRBV18 and TRBJ2-2, with 9 positions matching TRBD1. The CDR3 is 15 residues long. J was trimmed by 3 bases and V by 5 bases; bases with no gene match: 4. Germline V gene lookup returns CDR1 KGHSH and CDR2 LQKENI.

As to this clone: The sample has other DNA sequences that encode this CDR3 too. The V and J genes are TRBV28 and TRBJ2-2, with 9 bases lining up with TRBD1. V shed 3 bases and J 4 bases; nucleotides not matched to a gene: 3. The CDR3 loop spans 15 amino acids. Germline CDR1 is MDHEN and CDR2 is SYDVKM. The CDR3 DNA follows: TGTGCCAGCAGTTTTGGGACAGGGAGCACCGGGGAGCTGTTTTTT. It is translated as CASSFGTGSTGELFF.

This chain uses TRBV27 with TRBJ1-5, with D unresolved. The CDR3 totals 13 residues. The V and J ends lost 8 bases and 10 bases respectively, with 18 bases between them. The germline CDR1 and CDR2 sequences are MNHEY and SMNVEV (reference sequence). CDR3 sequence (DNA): TGTGCCAGCGCACAAAGTCGGACCCAACCCCAGCATTTT. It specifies CASAQSRTQPQHF.

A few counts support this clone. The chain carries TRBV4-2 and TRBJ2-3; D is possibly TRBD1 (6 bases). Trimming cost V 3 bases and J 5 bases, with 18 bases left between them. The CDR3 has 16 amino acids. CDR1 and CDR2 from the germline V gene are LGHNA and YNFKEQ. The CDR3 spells CASSQADSKLLDTQYF. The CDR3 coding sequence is TGTGCCAGCAGCCAGGCGGACAGCAAGCTCTTAGATACGCAGTATTTT.

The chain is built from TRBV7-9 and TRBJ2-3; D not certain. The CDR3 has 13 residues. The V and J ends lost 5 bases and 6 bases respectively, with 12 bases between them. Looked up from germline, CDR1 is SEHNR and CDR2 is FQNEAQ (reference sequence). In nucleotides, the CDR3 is TGTGCCAGCAGCCAAGGTGGCCCCGATACGCAGTATTTT. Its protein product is CASSQGGPDTQYF.

The CDR3 loop reads CASRQGAGETQYF. The CDR3 bases are TGTGCCAGCAGACAGGGGGCAGGAGAGACCCAGTACTTC. The rearrangement links TRBV7-2 to TRBJ2-5; the match to TRBD1 covers 9 bases. Germline lookup yields CDR1 SGHTA and CDR2 FQGNSA. V was clipped by 6 bases and J by 4 bases; unmatched bases: 3. The CDR3 extends over 13 amino acids. The complete variable domain, with remaining parts taken from reference TRBV7-2 and TRBJ2-5, reads GAGVSQSPSNKVTEKGKDVELRCDPISGHTALYWYRQSLGQGLEFLIYFQGNSAPDKSGLPSDRFSAERTGGSVSTLTIQRTQQEDSAVYLCASRQGAGETQYFGPGTRLLVL.

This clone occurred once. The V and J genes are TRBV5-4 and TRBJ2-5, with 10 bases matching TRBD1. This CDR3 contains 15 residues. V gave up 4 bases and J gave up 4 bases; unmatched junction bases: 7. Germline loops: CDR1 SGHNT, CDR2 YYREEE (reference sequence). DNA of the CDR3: TGTGCCAGCAGCACGCAGACAGGGGGCGTAGAGACCCAGTACTTC. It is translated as CASSTQTGGVETQYF.

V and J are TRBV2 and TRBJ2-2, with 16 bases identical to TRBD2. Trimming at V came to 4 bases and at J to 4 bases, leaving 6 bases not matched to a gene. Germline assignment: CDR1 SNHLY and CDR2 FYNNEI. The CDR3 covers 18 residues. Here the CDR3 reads CASSGTGTSGGATGELFF. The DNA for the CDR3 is TGTGCCAGCAGTGGCACCGGGACTAGCGGGGGGGCCACCGGGGAGCTGTTTTTT.

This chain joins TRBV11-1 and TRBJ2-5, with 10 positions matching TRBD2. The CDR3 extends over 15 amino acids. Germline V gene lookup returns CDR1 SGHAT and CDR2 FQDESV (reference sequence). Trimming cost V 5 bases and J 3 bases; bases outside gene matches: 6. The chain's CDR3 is CASSLRTSGKETQYF. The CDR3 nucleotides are TGTGCCAGCAGCCTGAGGACTAGCGGCAAAGAGACCCAGTACTTC.

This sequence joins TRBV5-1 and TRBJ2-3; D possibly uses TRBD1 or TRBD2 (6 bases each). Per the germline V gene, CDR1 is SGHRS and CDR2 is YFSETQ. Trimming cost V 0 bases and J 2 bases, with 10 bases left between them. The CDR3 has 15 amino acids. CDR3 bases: TGCGCCAGCAGCTTGGAGGGGGGATACACAGATACGCAGTATTTT. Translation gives CASSLEGGYTDTQYF.

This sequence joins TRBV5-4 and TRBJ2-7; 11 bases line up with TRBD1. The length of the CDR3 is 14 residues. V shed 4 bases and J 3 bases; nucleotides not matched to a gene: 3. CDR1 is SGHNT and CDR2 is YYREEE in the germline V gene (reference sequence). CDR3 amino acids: CASSRTGGNYEQYF. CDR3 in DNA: TGTGCCAGCAGCAGGACAGGGGGCAACTACGAGCAGTACTTC.

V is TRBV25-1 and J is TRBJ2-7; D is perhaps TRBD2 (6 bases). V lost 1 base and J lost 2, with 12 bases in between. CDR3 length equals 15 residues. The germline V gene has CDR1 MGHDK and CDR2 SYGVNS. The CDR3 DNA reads TGTGCCAGCAGTGAATCGGGGGACGGACCCTACGAGCAGTACTTC. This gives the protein CASSESGDGPYEQYF.

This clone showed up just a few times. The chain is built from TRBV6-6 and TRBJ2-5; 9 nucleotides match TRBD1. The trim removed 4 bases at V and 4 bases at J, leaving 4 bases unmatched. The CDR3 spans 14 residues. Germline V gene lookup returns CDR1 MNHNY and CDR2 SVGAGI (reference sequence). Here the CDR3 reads CASSSTGGAETQYF. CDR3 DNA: TGTGCCAGCAGTTCTACAGGGGGCGCAGAGACCCAGTACTTC.

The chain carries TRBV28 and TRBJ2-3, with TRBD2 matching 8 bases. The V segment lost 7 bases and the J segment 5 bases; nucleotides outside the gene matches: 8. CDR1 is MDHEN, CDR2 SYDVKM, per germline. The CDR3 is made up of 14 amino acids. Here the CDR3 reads CASIPAGGGDTQYF. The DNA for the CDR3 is TGTGCCAGCATCCCGGCGGGGGGTGGAGATACGCAGTATTTT.

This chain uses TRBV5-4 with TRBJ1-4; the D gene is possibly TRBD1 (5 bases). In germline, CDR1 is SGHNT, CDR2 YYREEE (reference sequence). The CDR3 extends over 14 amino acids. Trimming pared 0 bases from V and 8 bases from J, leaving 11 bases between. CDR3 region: CASSLDQGGEKLFF. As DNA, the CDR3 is TGTGCCAGCAGCTTGGACCAGGGTGGGGAAAAACTGTTTTTT.

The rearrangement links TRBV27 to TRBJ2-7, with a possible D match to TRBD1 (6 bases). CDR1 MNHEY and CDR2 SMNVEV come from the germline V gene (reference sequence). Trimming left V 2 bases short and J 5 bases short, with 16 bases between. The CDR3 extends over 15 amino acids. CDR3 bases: TGTGCCAGCAGTTTAACAGGGCTAGCCCCCCACGAGCAGTACTTC. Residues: CASSLTGLAPHEQYF.

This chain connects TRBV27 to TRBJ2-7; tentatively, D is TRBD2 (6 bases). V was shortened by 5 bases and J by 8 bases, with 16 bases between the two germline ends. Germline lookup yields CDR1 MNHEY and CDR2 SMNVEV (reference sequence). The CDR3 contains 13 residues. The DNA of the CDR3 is TGTGCCAGCAGTCCGGGGGTCCTCTATCAGCAGTACTTC. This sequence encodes CASSPGVLYQQYF.